This TCR beta chain was profiled in a study of graft-versus-host responses after intestinal transplantation. A note on this clone: The target antigen is unknown.

This CDR3 region has 13 residues. Trimming removed 6 bases at V and 0 bases at J, with 9 bases between. From germline, CDR1 is SNHLY and CDR2 FYNNEI. TCRdb keeps only in-frame clones here, not all; method: immunoSEQ multiplex PCR. Seen here are fewer than 150,000 clones, approximately 94% observed once, and the top ten hold roughly 0.15%. This material consisted of unstimulated CD4+ T cells sorted from spleen or lymph node cells, taken before intestinal transplant. The V call is TRBV2, the J call TRBJ2-7, with D possibly matching TRBD2 (5 bases). The clonotype comes from a human donor who received an intestinal transplant. The CDR3 bases are TGTGCCAGCAGGAGCGGAAGCTCCTACGAGCAGTACTTC. Translated: CASRSGSSYEQYF. Filled out from reference TRBV2 and TRBJ2-7, the complete variable domain reads EPEVTQTPSHQVTQMGQEVILRCVPISNHLYFYWYRQILGQKVEFLVSFYNNEISEKSEIFDDQFSVERPDGSNFTLKIRSTKLEDSAMYFCASRSGSSYEQYFGPGTRLTVT.